These 16 T cell receptor beta chains came from one sample sequenced in a study of Tregs in tolerant kidney transplant recipients. Produced via immunoSEQ multiplex PCR; TCRdb's table is partial and in-frame only. This sample has some 240,000 clones; around 81% occur once, and the top ten carry around 0.68%. The source material was CD4+ T cells from blood. Receptors were obtained from a human donor in good health.

This clone was seen only a few times. This sequence joins TRBV13 and TRBJ1-6, with D maybe TRBD1 (6 bases). The V end was cut by 2 bases, the J end by 6 bases, with 17 bases between. The CDR3 has 17 residues. Germline V gives CDR1 PRHDT, CDR2 FYEKMQ (reference sequence). CDR3 nucleotide sequence: TGTGCCAGCAGCTTAAGAGGGGGGGGACTAGTTAATTCACCCCTCCACTTT. This sequence encodes CASSLRGGGLVNSPLHF.

The chain combines TRBV27 with TRBJ2-7, with a tentative D call TRBD2 (5 bases). The germline gives CDR1 MNHEY, CDR2 SMNVEV (reference sequence). The CDR3 totals 16 residues. Trimming removed 4 bases from V and 3 bases from J, with 19 bases in between. The CDR3 DNA reads TGTGCCAGCAGTTCCTCCAACCGGGATGGGAACTACGAGCAGTACTTC. It encodes CASSSSNRDGNYEQYF.

The chain carries TRBV4-1 and TRBJ2-7, with D perhaps TRBD1 (6 bases). This CDR3 spans 14 amino acids. V lost 1 base and J 4 bases, leaving 11 bases between the germline ends. The germline gives CDR1 MGHRA, CDR2 YSYEKL. In DNA form, the CDR3 reads TGCGCCAGCAGCCAAGGGGGACACCGGTACGAGCAGTACTTC. Translating gives CASSQGGHRYEQYF.

The genes are TRBV11-2 and TRBJ1-1, with a weak D call TRBD1 (6 bases). Germline CDR1 SGHAT, CDR2 FQNNGV. The CDR3 spans 15 residues. Trimming stripped 7 bases from V and 3 bases from J, with 18 bases between. CDR3 in amino acids: CASTTPSRGHTEAFF. CDR3 in DNA: TGTGCCAGCACCACCCCGTCCCGGGGGCACACTGAAGCTTTCTTT. The whole variable domain, remainder taken from reference TRBV11-2 and TRBJ1-1, is EAGVAQSPRYKIIEKRQSVAFWCNPISGHATLYWYQQILGQGPKLLIQFQNNGVVDDSQLPKDRFSAERLKGVDSTLKIQPAKLEDSAVYLCASTTPSRGHTEAFFGQGTRLTVV.

This clone was detected only once. The J gene is TRBJ2-1, the V gene TRBV7-6; 11 positions agree with TRBD2. The V segment lost 3 bases and the J segment 3 bases; nucleotides outside the gene matches: 4. Per the germline V gene, CDR1 is SGHVS and CDR2 is FNYEAQ. This CDR3 spans 16 amino acids. The chain's CDR3 is CASSFQTSGVYNEQFF. As DNA, the CDR3 is TGTGCCAGCAGCTTTCAGACTAGCGGGGTCTACAATGAGCAGTTCTTC.

The CDR3 reads CASSFGQNYGYTF. DNA of the CDR3: TGCGCCAGCAGCTTCGGGCAGAACTATGGCTACACCTTC. J is TRBJ1-2 and V is TRBV5-1; no clear D gene. The CDR3 sequence is 13 residues long. The V gene's germline CDR1 is SGHRS and CDR2 YFSETQ. V lost 2 bases to trimming and J lost 2 bases, with 7 bases between them.

The gene calls are TRBV2 and TRBJ2-2, with D perhaps assigned TRBD1 or TRBD2 (6 bases each). The CDR3 runs 16 residues. The V and J ends lost 4 bases and 6 bases respectively, with 18 bases between them. The germline V gene encodes CDR1 SNHLY and CDR2 FYNNEI. The CDR3 is CASSAEGVVKAGELFF. CDR3 sequence (DNA): TGTGCCAGCAGTGCGGAGGGGGTCGTGAAAGCCGGGGAGCTGTTTTTT.

The rearrangement links TRBV5-8 to TRBJ1-1; 12 bases match TRBD1. The CDR3 sequence is 16 residues long. Germline V gives CDR1 SGHTS, CDR2 YDEGEE. Trimming cost V 5 bases and J 3 bases; bases outside gene matches: 8. In nucleotides, the CDR3 is TGTGCCAGCAGTCCCGGGACAGGGGGCCTCGACACTGAAGCTTTCTTT. Encoded protein: CASSPGTGGLDTEAFF.

The chain employs TRBV11-2 and TRBJ1-2, with D perhaps matching TRBD1 (6 bases). Germline CDR1 reads SGHAT; CDR2 reads FQNNGV. V lost 2 bases and J lost 8, with 12 bases in between. The CDR3 extends over 13 amino acids. The CDR3: CASSLTRDTGYTF. For the CDR3, the DNA is TGTGCCAGCAGCTTAACCCGGGACACCGGCTACACCTTC.

This chain connects TRBV25-1 to TRBJ2-7; D ambiguous. V lost 7 bases and J lost 1, with 14 bases in between. The CDR3 sequence is 14 residues long. Germline CDR1 reads MGHDK; CDR2 reads SYGVNS. The CDR3 spells CASKGMAASYEQYF. The CDR3 region has the DNA TGTGCCAGCAAAGGGATGGCAGCTTCCTACGAGCAGTACTTC.

V gene TRBV5-1 combines with J gene TRBJ2-3; the D is unclear. Per germline, CDR1 SGHRS and CDR2 YFSETQ. The V and J ends lost 6 bases and 0 bases respectively, with 14 bases between them. This CDR3 contains 15 residues. In DNA form, the CDR3 reads TGCGCCAGCAACCTAGGCGGCCCTAGCACAGATACGCAGTATTTT. Translation: CASNLGGPSTDTQYF.

The chain has TRBV6-6 and TRBJ1-5; D is perhaps TRBD1 (6 bases). With 6 bases removed from V and 0 bases from J, the gap between germline ends came to 12 bases. The germline gives CDR1 MNHNY, CDR2 SVGAGI (reference sequence). There are 15 residues in the CDR3. The CDR3 sequence: CASRWTDHSNQPQHF. The CDR3 nucleotides read TGTGCCAGCAGGTGGACAGACCATAGCAATCAGCCCCAGCATTTT.

CDR3 in amino acids: CASSFGLAGGADTQYF. CDR3 sequence (DNA): TGCGCCAGCAGCTTCGGACTAGCGGGAGGTGCAGATACGCAGTATTTT. The J gene is TRBJ2-3, the V gene TRBV5-1; 14 nucleotides agree with TRBD2. Germline trimming cut 2 bases from V and 4 bases from J; bases unmatched to any gene: 3. The CDR3 is 16 residues long. Germline values: CDR1 SGHRS, CDR2 YFSETQ.

This clone was seen only a few times. The rearrangement links TRBV30 to TRBJ2-2; D remains unclear. The CDR3 has 15 amino acids. The V end was cut by 0 bases, the J end by 2 bases, with 10 bases between. Germline-derived CDR1 and CDR2 are GTSNPN and SVGIG (reference sequence). CDR3 protein: CAWSVLPRNTGELFF. The CDR3 DNA reads as TGTGCCTGGAGTGTACTCCCGCGTAACACCGGGGAGCTGTTTTTT.

DNA of the CDR3: TGCGCCAGCAGCTTGGAGGTAGCGTCTTATGGCTACACCTTC. Amino acid sequence: CASSLEVASYGYTF. This sequence joins TRBV5-1 and TRBJ1-2; D is uncertain. The CDR3 extends over 14 amino acids. V was clipped by 0 bases and J by 5 bases, with 11 bases between them. CDR1 and CDR2 (germline): SGHRS, YFSETQ.

This chain connects TRBV18 to TRBJ2-7; D is possibly TRBD1 (6 bases). The V end lost 2 bases, the J end lost 0 bases, and 8 bases lay between the germline ends. Germline CDR1 KGHSH, CDR2 LQKENI. The CDR3 extends over 14 amino acids. The CDR3 DNA sequence: TGTGCCAGCTCACCATACAGGGACTCCTACGAGCAGTACTTC. It is translated as CASSPYRDSYEQYF.